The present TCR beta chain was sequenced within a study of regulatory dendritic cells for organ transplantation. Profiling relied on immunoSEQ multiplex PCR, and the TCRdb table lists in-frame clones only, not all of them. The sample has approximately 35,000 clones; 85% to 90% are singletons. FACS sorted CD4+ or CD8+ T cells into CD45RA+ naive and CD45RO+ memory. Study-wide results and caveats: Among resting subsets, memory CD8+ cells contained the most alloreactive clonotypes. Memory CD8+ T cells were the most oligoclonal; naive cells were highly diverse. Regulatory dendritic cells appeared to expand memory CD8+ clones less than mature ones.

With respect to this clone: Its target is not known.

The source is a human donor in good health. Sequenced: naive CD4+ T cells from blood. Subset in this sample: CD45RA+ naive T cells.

The CDR3 region is CASSTRDRGPEHTEAFF. CDR3 coding DNA: TGTGCCAGCAGCACCAGGGACAGGGGGCCCGAACACACTGAAGCTTTCTTT. The chain has TRBV7-3 and TRBJ1-1; 12 bases are a match to TRBD1. Per the germline V gene, CDR1 is SGHTA and CDR2 is FQGTGA. V gave up 5 bases and J gave up 3 bases; unmatched junction bases: 10. The CDR3 has 17 amino acids.